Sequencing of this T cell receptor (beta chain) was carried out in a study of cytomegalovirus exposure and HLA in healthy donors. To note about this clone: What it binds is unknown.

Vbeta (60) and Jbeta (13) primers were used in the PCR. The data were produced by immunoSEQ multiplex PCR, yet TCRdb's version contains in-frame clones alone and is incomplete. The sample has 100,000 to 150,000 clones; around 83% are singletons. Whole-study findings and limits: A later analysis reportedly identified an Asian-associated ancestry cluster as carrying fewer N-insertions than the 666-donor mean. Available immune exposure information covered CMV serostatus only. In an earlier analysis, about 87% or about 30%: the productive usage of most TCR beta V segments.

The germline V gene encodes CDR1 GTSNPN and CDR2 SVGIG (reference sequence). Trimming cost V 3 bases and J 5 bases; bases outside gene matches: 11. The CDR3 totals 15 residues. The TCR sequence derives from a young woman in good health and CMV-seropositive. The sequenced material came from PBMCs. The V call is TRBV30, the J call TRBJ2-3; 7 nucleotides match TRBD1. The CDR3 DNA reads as TGTGCCTGGAGCGAAACTGGGACAGCCGAAGATACGCAGTATTTT. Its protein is CAWSETGTAEDTQYF.